The TCR beta chain under discussion was sequenced for a study of blood T cell repertoires in COVID-19. Across the study: Acute-phase and convalescent COVID-19 samples originated in the United States, Italy and Spain.

Sequencing used immunoSEQ multiplex PCR; TCRdb keeps in-frame clones, though not all of them. The data contain under 300,000 clones, around 90% of them singletons. Participants spanned ages roughly 18 to 90 years and resided in 20 to 30 US areas. Recovery among Cohort 3 donors was established by two negative PCRs, clearance, or symptom resolution. This CDR3 is built from 14 residues. Germline values: CDR1 SGHNT, CDR2 YENEEA. J lost 6 bases, V lost 6 bases, and 9 bases had no gene match. The rearrangement links TRBV11-3 to TRBJ1-1; 8 bases are a match to TRBD1. This receptor was obtained from a woman between 40 and 55 years old who had recovered from COVID-19. Input material: PBMCs or T cells enriched from blood (not recorded which). The CDR3 loop reads CASSHRGGSAEAFF. CDR3 nucleotides: TGTGCCAGCAGTCACAGGGGGGGGTCGGCTGAAGCTTTCTTT.